This paragraph reports one TCR beta chain. What it recognizes is unknown. Of the isolated RNA, all was reverse transcribed, and so the sequenced material was expressed TCRB transcripts. Sequencing was performed with immunoSEQ multiplex PCR; in TCRdb, only in-frame clones are kept and a portion is missing. The table shows roughly 380,000 clones, with around 19% occurring only once. The data are from a study of beta chain features in type 1 diabetes. Broader study findings: Insertions were fewer and deletions more numerous at VDJ junctions in type 1 diabetes patients. PCR might preferentially amplify shorter templates, equally in patients and controls. A moderate, significant TCRB CDR3 shortening appeared in type 1 diabetes across four CD4+ subsets.

The CDR3 sequence is 14 residues long. The V gene's germline CDR1 is WSHSY and CDR2 SAAADI. Trimming took off 8 bases at V and 0 bases at J, with 11 bases between the two ends. V usage is TRBV10-2 and J usage is TRBJ1-3; possible D gene TRBD1, 5 bases. Sequencing input: naive CD4+ T cells from blood. The sequence came from a young woman in good health. The chain's CDR3 is CASGSDNSGNTIYF. In DNA form, the CDR3 reads TGCGCCAGCGGATCGGACAACTCTGGAAACACCATATATTTT.